This T cell receptor (beta chain) was sequenced for a study of CD8+CD57+ T cells in acquired aplastic anemia (dated by TCRdb to 2016 to 2019). For the wider study: On average, sorted CD4+ and CD8+ cells yielded around 3.4 ug of extracted DNA, with a range of 0.2 to 27.4 ug. CD8+CD57+ expansion was defined as a frequency above the mean frequency observed in healthy subjects. General conclusions and limits of the study: Around 28 CD8+ CDR3 sequences were found to be shared between patients and controls, but these sequences appeared to be highly expressed in patients and within the immunodominant clones of the patients. CD8+ Simpson's diversity did not differ significantly between patients and healthy controls (P=0.060).

CDR1 and CDR2 are read off the germline V gene as SQVTM and ANQGSEA. The CDR3 has 15 amino acids, counting the end cysteine and phenylalanine. The DNA shown is the 45-base CDR3, in frame from base 1. V was cut back by 6 bases and J by 0 bases, leaving a gap of 12 bases between them. Genomic DNA was used as template for profiling of TCR beta VDJ combinations and CDR3 sequences. An Illumina HiSeq 2000 was the platform used for TCR repertoire sequencing. Turning to the authors' computational methods: TRBV/TRBJ rearrangement plots, CDR3 size and DJ length profiles, and Simpson's diversity index were used to evaluate the repertoires. The immunodominant clone was defined as the most abundant DNA sequence in deep sequencing data. CDR3 amino acid sequences were checked for sharing between subjects and were compared against published repertoires and the VDJdb database. The raw public data were reprocessed by TCRdb itself: fastp quality trimming at Q25, MiXCR clonotype calling, in-frame beta chains only. Entries that share a CDR3 protein sequence are merged under the most common genes and DNA. The V and J calls shown here were made by TCRdb, not taken from the authors' results. The table for this sample lists hundreds of thousands of distinct CDR3 sequences; over 25% of them were counted only once. The ten largest clonotypes hold around 0.82% of the sample.

Flow cytometry had shown CD8+CD57+ cell expansion in the patients selected for sequencing. Every patient had a diagnosis of severe acquired aplastic anemia based on International Study of Aplastic Anemia and Agranulocytosis and Camitta criteria. No therapy had been received by the patients at the time of blood sampling. The study deep-sequenced TCR repertoires of sorted CD4+ and CD8+ blood T cells from severe aplastic anemia patients and healthy subjects. Patients were enrolled in the USA under clinicaltrials.gov protocols 00001620, 01623167, 00001397, 00071045, 00081523 and 00961064. Ficoll-Paque density gradient centrifugation was used to isolate peripheral blood mononuclear cells. CD4+ and CD8+ T cells were sorted by FACS or magnetic beads before DNA extraction. In regard to this clonotype: Its target antigen remains unknown. The sample holds no much larger clone one base away, and base qualities are not on file.

The clonotype comes from a human donor with aplastic anemia. The sample comprised sorted CD4+, CD8+, or CD8+CD57+ T cells (not recorded which) from PBMCs. The rearranged chain carries TRBV29-1 and TRBJ2-6; TRBD2 is a possible D gene, resting on 7 matching bases. The nucleotides are TGCAGCGTCCGGGGGGCAAGCTCTGGGGCCAACGTCCTGACTTTC. It is translated as CSVRGASSGANVLTF.